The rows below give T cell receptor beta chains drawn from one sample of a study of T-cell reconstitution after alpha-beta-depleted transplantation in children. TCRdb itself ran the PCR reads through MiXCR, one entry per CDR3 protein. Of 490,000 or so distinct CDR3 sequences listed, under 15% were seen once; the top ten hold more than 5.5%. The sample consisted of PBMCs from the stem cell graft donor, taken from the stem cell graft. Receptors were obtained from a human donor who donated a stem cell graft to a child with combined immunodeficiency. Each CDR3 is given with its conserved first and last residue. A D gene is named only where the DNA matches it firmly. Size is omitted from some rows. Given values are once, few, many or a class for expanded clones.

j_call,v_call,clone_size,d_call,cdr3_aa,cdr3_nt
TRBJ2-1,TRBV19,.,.,CASSIGLGDYNEQFF,TGTGCCAGTAGTATAGGGCTAGGGGACTACAATGAGCAGTTCTTC
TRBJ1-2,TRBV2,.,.,CASRRRYLYGYTF,TGTGCCAGTCGACGGCGCTACCTTTATGGCTACACCTTC
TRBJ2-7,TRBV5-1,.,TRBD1,CASSLGQGAVGYEQYF,TGCGCCAGCAGCTTGGGTCAGGGGGCTGTGGGCTACGAGCAGTACTTC
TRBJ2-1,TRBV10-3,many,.,CAISESASYNEQFF,TGTGCCATCAGTGAGTCGGCTAGCTACAATGAGCAGTTCTTC
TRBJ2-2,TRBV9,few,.,CASSSPRGGANTGELFF,TGTGCCAGCAGCTCTCCTAGGGGGGGCGCGAACACCGGGGAGCTGTTTTTT
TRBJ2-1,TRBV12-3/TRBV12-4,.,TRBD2,CASTTSGALQQFF,TGTGCCAGCACGACTAGCGGGGCCTTGCAGCAGTTCTTC
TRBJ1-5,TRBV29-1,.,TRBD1,CSALGQGSNQPQHF,TGCAGCGCCTTGGGACAGGGCTCCAATCAGCCCCAGCATTTT
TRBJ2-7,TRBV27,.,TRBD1,CASSLSGGQYEQYF,TGTGCCAGCAGCCTTTCAGGGGGACAGTACGAGCAGTACTTC
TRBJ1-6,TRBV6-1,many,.,CASSWGGNNSPLHF,TGTGCCAGCAGCTGGGGAGGGAACAATTCACCCCTCCACTTT
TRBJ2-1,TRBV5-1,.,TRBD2,CASSQGLAGFNEQFF,TGCGCCAGCAGCCAGGGACTAGCGGGGTTCAATGAGCAGTTCTTC
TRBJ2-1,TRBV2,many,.,CASSEEGAPYNEQFF,TGTGCCAGCAGTGAAGAAGGGGCCCCCTACAATGAGCAGTTCTTC
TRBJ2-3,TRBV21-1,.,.,CASSKAETGGTDTQYF,TGTGCCAGCAGCAAAGCGGAGACGGGAGGAACGGATACGCAGTATTTT
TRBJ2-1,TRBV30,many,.,CAWDYGVWVDEQFF,TGTGCCTGGGATTACGGGGTATGGGTAGATGAGCAGTTCTTC
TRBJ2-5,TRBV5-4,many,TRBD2,CASSSRLAEETQYF,TGTGCCAGCAGTTCAAGACTAGCGGAAGAGACCCAGTACTTC
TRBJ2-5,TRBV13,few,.,CASSLGFLETQYF,TGTGCCAGCAGCTTAGGATTTTTGGAGACCCAGTACTTC
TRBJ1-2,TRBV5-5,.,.,CASSARPDSVYGYTF,TGTGCCAGCAGCGCACGCCCAGACAGTGTCTATGGCTACACCTTC
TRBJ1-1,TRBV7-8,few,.,CASSPGYRLMNTEAFF,TGTGCCAGCAGCCCCGGGTATCGGCTCATGAACACTGAAGCTTTCTTT